These 8 T cell receptor beta chains came from one sample sequenced in a study of blood T cell repertoires in COVID-19. Libraries were prepared by immunoSEQ multiplex PCR; TCRdb keeps only in-frame clonotypes and omits some of them. The sample yields over 250,000 clones, around 89% seen once. Sequencing was performed on PBMCs or T cells enriched from blood (not recorded which). These receptors were collected from a woman in her late teens or twenties who had recovered from COVID-19.

This sequence joins TRBV18 and TRBJ1-6; 7 nucleotides agree with TRBD1. CDR1 and CDR2 (germline): KGHSH, LQKENI. The CDR3 length is 15 residues. The V gene end was trimmed by 3 bases and the J gene end by 14 bases; junction bases not matched to a gene: 13. This chain's CDR3 is CASSPGQVDFNALHF. CDR3 DNA sequence: TGTGCCAGCTCACCCGGACAGGTGGACTTCAACGCCCTCCACTTT.

The chain has TRBV7-8 and TRBJ2-7; 12 bases agree with TRBD2. The CDR3 is 17 residues long. Germline-derived CDR1 and CDR2 are SGHVS and FQNEAQ. The V and J ends lost 3 bases and 0 bases, in that order; junction bases with no gene match: 6. CDR3 coding DNA: TGTGCCAGCAGCTTCACTAGCGGGGGGCGCTTCTCCTACGAGCAGTACTTC. It encodes CASSFTSGGRFSYEQYF.

This clone was seen just once. The chain couples TRBV5-8 to TRBJ2-3, with 11 bases matching TRBD2. V dropped 2 bases and J dropped 1; count of bases not matched to a gene: 9. Germline loops: CDR1 SGHTS, CDR2 YDEGEE. This CDR3 is 18 amino acids long. Here the CDR3 reads CASSFWASGGSGTDTQYF. The CDR3 DNA reads as TGTGCCAGCAGCTTCTGGGCTAGCGGGGGGTCCGGCACAGATACGCAGTATTTT.

The chain employs TRBV7-9 and TRBJ1-2, with D maybe TRBD1 (6 bases). The CDR3 covers 15 residues. Trimming pared 4 bases from V and 6 bases from J, leaving 18 bases between. From germline, CDR1 is SEHNR and CDR2 FQNEAQ (reference sequence). The CDR3 DNA reads TGTGCCAGCAGCTCCACAGGGACCTTCGCCAATGGCTACACCTTC. It translates to CASSSTGTFANGYTF.

The chain couples TRBV19 to TRBJ1-2; 10 positions agree with TRBD1. V lost 3 bases, J lost 4 bases, and 5 bases stayed unmatched. Germline CDR1 is LNHDA and CDR2 is SQIVND (reference sequence). This CDR3 is 15 amino acids long. The CDR3 DNA follows: TGTGCCAGTAGTATCCCGGACAGGGGGAGCTATGGCTACACCTTC. Amino acids: CASSIPDRGSYGYTF.

V and J are TRBV12-3 or TRBV12-4 and TRBJ2-5; unclear D gene. V gave up 3 bases and J gave up 5 bases, with 10 bases separating them. This CDR3 has 13 amino acids. DNA of the CDR3: TGTGCCAGCAGTTTCCTTCCCCAGGAGACCCAGTACTTC. Protein: CASSFLPQETQYF.

The V gene is TRBV7-9, the J gene TRBJ1-4; the match to TRBD1 covers 9 bases. Germline V gene lookup returns CDR1 SEHNR and CDR2 FQNEAQ (reference sequence). CDR3 length: 16 residues. V trimming: 1 base; J trimming: 7 bases; junction bases outside the gene matches: 7. The CDR3 protein is CASSLGSGTGREKLFF. Written as DNA, the CDR3 is TGTGCCAGCAGCTTAGGTTCCGGGACAGGGCGTGAAAAACTGTTTTTT.

The gene calls are TRBV27 and TRBJ1-2; the match to TRBD1 covers 7 bases. Germline CDR1 reads MNHEY; CDR2 reads SMNVEV (reference sequence). The V and J ends lost 3 bases and 1 base, in that order; junction bases with no gene match: 11. The CDR3 is 17 residues long. CDR3 sequence reads: CASSFRGTTGVNYGYTF. Written as DNA, the CDR3 is TGTGCCAGCAGTTTTCGGGGTACAACAGGGGTTAACTATGGCTACACCTTC.